Sequencing of this T cell receptor (beta chain) was carried out in a study of blood T cell repertoires in COVID-19. The CDR3 is 15 residues long. Germline CDR1 is SGDLS and CDR2 is YYNGEE. Germline trimming cut 0 bases from V and 7 bases from J; bases unmatched to any gene: 8. Clones were sequenced by immunoSEQ multiplex PCR, and TCRdb holds only the in-frame ones, with some missing. Of 40,000 to 65,000 clones listed, 70% to 90% are singletons. This TCR was recovered from an older man with acute or convalescent COVID-19. Sample: peripheral blood. This chain links TRBV9 with TRBJ2-5; 8 positions agree with TRBD2. For the CDR3, the DNA is TGTGCCAGCAGCGTAGGATGGACTAGCAAGGGGACCCAGTACTTC. The encoded protein is CASSVGWTSKGTQYF.